This TCR beta chain was sequenced in a study of T-cell reconstitution after alpha-beta-depleted transplantation in children. There are a few counts of this clonotype. As yet, its antigen is unknown. Molecular barcoding with unique molecular identifiers was used for the TCRbeta library. MiXCR, applied by TCRdb to the PCR reads, yields one record per CDR3 protein. The table lists a few hundred thousand distinct CDR3 sequences, about a quarter of them singletons, with around a third in the top ten. Study-wide findings and caveats: As was reported, about two months after transplant, alpha-beta T cells came from several hundred expanded graft clones.

This CDR3 is built from 15 residues. Trimming removed 1 base at V and 0 bases at J, with 7 bases between. Germline-derived CDR1 and CDR2 are LGHNA and YNFKEQ. V usage is TRBV4-2 and J usage is TRBJ1-5; tentative D call: TRBD1 (5 bases). The specimen was PBMCs, collected before TCRalphabeta/CD19-depleted stem cell transplant. The TCR sequence derives from a boy in the first two years of life with Wiskott-Aldrich syndrome, due to receive a stem cell transplant. The CDR3 region is CASSQARVSNQPQHF. The CDR3 DNA is TGTGCCAGCAGCCAAGCCAGGGTTAGCAATCAGCCCCAGCATTTT.